The rows below give T cell receptor beta chains drawn from one sample of a study of blood T cell repertoires in COVID-19. Profiled with immunoSEQ multiplex PCR; TCRdb holds only in-frame clones, not every one. Among about 330,000 clones listed, approximately 92% were seen once. The sequencing sample was made of PBMCs or T cells enriched from blood (not recorded which). These receptors came from a woman aged 30 to 39 who had recovered from COVID-19. CDR3s include the opening cysteine and the closing phenylalanine or tryptophan. D genes are given only for firm matches. The size entry is marked missing in some rows and otherwise reads once, few, many or a size class.

d_call clone_size j_call v_call cdr3_nt cdr3_aa
TRBD1 - TRBJ1-4 TRBV19 TGTGCCAGTAATCGAACGCCGGGACAGGGGGGTGAAAAACTGTTTTTT CASNRTPGQGGEKLFF
- - TRBJ2-7 TRBV5-1 TGCGCCAGCAGCCCGAGACAGGTTTCCTACGAGCAGTACTTC CASSPRQVSYEQYF
- - TRBJ1-2 TRBV13 TGTGCCAGCAGCCTCCGAGGCAGGGACTATGGCTACACCTTC CASSLRGRDYGYTF
- - TRBJ1-2 TRBV9 TGTGCCAGCAGCGCGAACTATGGCTACACCTTC CASSANYGYTF
TRBD1 - TRBJ1-6 TRBV3-1/TRBV3-2 TGTGCCAGCAGCCCCGGGACAGGGGTAAGTTCACCCCTCCACTTT CASSPGTGVSSPLHF
TRBD2 - TRBJ2-2 TRBV14 TGTGCCAGCAGCCAAGATGGACTAGCGGGAGGGCCTCTACTGAACACCGGGGAGCTGTTTTTT CASSQDGLAGGPLLNTGELFF
TRBD1 - TRBJ1-2 TRBV28 TGTGCCAGCAGTGGTCCGACAGGGGGGAGGTCGGGCTACACCTTC CASSGPTGGRSGYTF
- - TRBJ2-2 TRBV9 TGTGCCAGCAGCGTCCGCCCGGGGAACACCGGGGAGCTGTTTTTT CASSVRPGNTGELFF
TRBD2 once TRBJ2-1 TRBV2 TGTGCCAGCGGGGGGGAGCTAGCCGACAATGAGCAGTTCTTC CASGGELADNEQFF
TRBD2 - TRBJ2-7 TRBV19 TGTGCCAGTAGTAAGACTAGCGGGGGGCCCTCCTACGAGCAGTACTTC CASSKTSGGPSYEQYF
- - TRBJ2-7 TRBV6-6 TGTGCCAGCAGGCGCGCTAGCGATCACGAGCAGTACTTC CASRRASDHEQYF
TRBD1 - TRBJ2-5 TRBV7-8 TGTGCCAGCAGCGACCGCCAATCCCTTTTCAGGGGGCGTGGGGAGACCCAGTACTTC CASSDRQSLFRGRGETQYF
TRBD1 once TRBJ1-2 TRBV7-9 TGTGCCAGCAGCCCGAACACAGGGGGCTATGACGCGGGCTACACCTTC CASSPNTGGYDAGYTF
- few TRBJ1-6 TRBV7-9 TGTGCCAGCAGCTTAAGCGGCGGGTCACCCCTCCACTTT CASSLSGGSPLHF
- - TRBJ2-1 TRBV19 TGTGCCAGTAGTATGGGACGGGGGTTTGAGCAGTTCTTC CASSMGRGFEQFF
- - TRBJ2-7 TRBV3-1/TRBV3-2 TGTGCCAGCAGCCAAGGAGATCTACTCTACGAGCAGTACTTC CASSQGDLLYEQYF
TRBD1 - TRBJ1-4 TRBV4-3 TGCGCCAGCAGCTTACGACAGGGGGCCCCCGGGGAAAAACTGTTTTTT CASSLRQGAPGEKLFF
- - TRBJ1-4 TRBV7-9 TGTGCCAGCAGCTTCTTCCCCGTTGGAGTGGTTGAAGAAAAACTGTTTTTT CASSFFPVGVVEEKLFF
- - TRBJ2-2 TRBV27 TGTGCCAGCTTCAGGGGCAGAAACACCGGGGAGCTGTTTTTT CASFRGRNTGELFF
- - TRBJ1-5 TRBV6-5 TGTGCCAGCAGTTCCAGGTGGACAGGCAATCAGCCCCAGCATTTT CASSSRWTGNQPQHF
- once TRBJ1-2 TRBV28 TGTGCCAGCAGTTTAGCAGGGGTGACTAACTATGGCTACACCTTC CASSLAGVTNYGYTF
- - TRBJ1-2 TRBV7-2 TGTGCCAGCAGCTTAGCTGGCGGGGGCCCGAATGGCTACACCTTC CASSLAGGGPNGYTF
TRBD1 - TRBJ2-7 TRBV3-1/TRBV3-2 TGTGCCAGTCGCAGCGGCAGGGGGCAGAAGGAGCAGTACTTC CASRSGRGQKEQYF
TRBD2 - TRBJ2-6 TRBV19 TGTGCCAGTAGCCCGGGGGGGAACAGGATTGGTCCTTCCGGGGCCAACGTCCTGACTTTC CASSPGGNRIGPSGANVLTF
- few TRBJ1-1 TRBV7-9 TGTGCCAGCAGTTTCCCAGGGGCCCGGAACACTGAAGCTTTCTTT CASSFPGARNTEAFF
- once TRBJ1-5 TRBV30 TGTGCCTGGAGTGTCGGGGTGGGCAATCAGCCCCAGCATTTT CAWSVGVGNQPQHF
- - TRBJ2-3 TRBV6-5 TGTGCCAGCAGTTACGGGGGCGCTGTGTCGAAAGATACGCAGTATTTT CASSYGGAVSKDTQYF
TRBD2 - TRBJ2-2 TRBV11-2 TGTGCCACCGGGACTAGCGGGACCGGGGAGCTGTTTTTT CATGTSGTGELFF
TRBD1 - TRBJ2-3 TRBV5-1 TGCGCCAGCAGCCGGACAGGCACCTACACAGATACGCAGTATTTT CASSRTGTYTDTQYF
- - TRBJ2-2 TRBV7-9 TGTGCCAGCAGCCAGGGGACCGGGGAGCTGTTTTTT CASSQGTGELFF
- - TRBJ2-3 TRBV9 TGTGCCAGCAGCGACGGGTACACAGATACGCAGTATTTT CASSDGYTDTQYF
TRBD2 - TRBJ2-3 TRBV3-1/TRBV3-2 TGTGCCAGCAGGCACAGCAGTTCTAGCGGGGGCACAGATACGCAGTATTTT CASRHSSSSGGTDTQYF
- few TRBJ1-2 TRBV28 TGTGCCAGCAGCCCCCAAGTGGAGATCTATGGCTACACCTTC CASSPQVEIYGYTF
- - TRBJ2-2 TRBV5-1 TGCGCCAGCAAGAGGCAGGGGACGAACACCGGGGAGCTGTTTTTT CASKRQGTNTGELFF
TRBD1 - TRBJ1-2 TRBV4-3 TGCGCCAGCAGCCAGGACAGGGGCTATGGCTACACCTTC CASSQDRGYGYTF
TRBD1 - TRBJ1-2 TRBV4-1 TGCGCCAGCAGCCAAGAAAGGGACAGCTATGGCTACACCTTC CASSQERDSYGYTF
- - TRBJ1-5 TRBV7-9 TGTGCCAGCGGAGGGTTGGAGGTTCAGCCCCAGCATTTT CASGGLEVQPQHF
- - TRBJ1-3 TRBV7-9 TGTGCCAGCAGCTTAGGAGGGAACGGAGGAAACACCATATATTTT CASSLGGNGGNTIYF
TRBD1 - TRBJ1-5 TRBV24-1 TGTGCCACCAGTGATTTGGGGACAGTCTATAGCAATCAGCCCCAGCATTTT CATSDLGTVYSNQPQHF
- - TRBJ1-1 TRBV15 TGTGCCACCAGCACGTTCGGGGTCCGAGGCAACACTGAAGCTTTCTTT CATSTFGVRGNTEAFF
TRBD1 few TRBJ2-7 TRBV5-1 TGCGCCAGCAGCCCGACAGGGCTACGGGAGCAGTACTTC CASSPTGLREQYF
TRBD1 - TRBJ2-7 TRBV5-1 TGCGCCAGCAGCTTGGAAGGGACAGGGACCGAGCAGTACTTC CASSLEGTGTEQYF
TRBD2 - TRBJ2-2 TRBV27 TGTGCCAGCAGGTGGGGCGGGGGCGGGGAGCTGTTTTTT CASRWGGGGELFF
- - TRBJ1-1 TRBV11-1 TGTGCCAGCAGCTTAGACCGGGCCGGGGGCACTGAAGCTTTCTTT CASSLDRAGGTEAFF
- - TRBJ1-1 TRBV5-4 TGTGCCAGCAGCTATGACAGGAACACTGAAGCTTTCTTT CASSYDRNTEAFF
- few TRBJ1-1 TRBV12-3/TRBV12-4 TGTGCCAGCAGTTTTACAGAGAACACTGAAGCTTTCTTT CASSFTENTEAFF
TRBD1 - TRBJ1-5 TRBV19 TGTGCCAGTAGTATACTTCCGGGACAGGGTGGTCAGCCCCAGCATTTT CASSILPGQGGQPQHF
- - TRBJ1-1 TRBV21-1 TGTGCCAGCAGACCAGGGTTCACTGAAGCTTTCTTT CASRPGFTEAFF
- - TRBJ1-2 TRBV28 TGTGCCAGCAGTTGGCAGAACTATGGCTACACCTTC CASSWQNYGYTF
- - TRBJ1-6 TRBV2 TGTGCCAGCAGGAAGACGGGATTAAATTCACCCCTCCACTTT CASRKTGLNSPLHF
TRBD1 - TRBJ1-4 TRBV5-1 TGCGCCAGCAGCTGGGCAGGGGGCGAAAAACTGTTTTTT CASSWAGGEKLFF
TRBD1 - TRBJ1-5 TRBV10-3 TGTGCCACGAGGACAGGTGATAGCAATCAGCCCCAGCATTTT CATRTGDSNQPQHF
TRBD1 - TRBJ1-5 TRBV6-5 TGTGCCAGCAGCCATACAGGGGAGCAAAATCAGCCCCAGCATTTT CASSHTGEQNQPQHF
TRBD1 - TRBJ2-7 TRBV5-1 TGCGCCAGCAGCAAACAGGGGGCGCTTACCTACGAGCAGTACTTC CASSKQGALTYEQYF
- - TRBJ1-5 TRBV28 TGTGCCAGCAGTTTATCCGGACAGCATTATAGCAATCAGCCCCAGCATTTT CASSLSGQHYSNQPQHF
- - TRBJ1-4 TRBV12-3/TRBV12-4 TGTGCCAGCAGTTCTTCCGGGGTTGAAAAACTGTTTTTT CASSSSGVEKLFF
TRBD1 - TRBJ2-1 TRBV19 TGTGCCAGTAGTATTTCACAGGGGAATGAGCAGTTCTTC CASSISQGNEQFF
- few TRBJ2-1 TRBV4-1 TGCGCCAGCAGCCAAGAAGGCGGACTCAACTCCTACAATGAGCAGTTCTTC CASSQEGGLNSYNEQFF
- once TRBJ1-6 TRBV4-2 TGTGCCAGCAGCCAAGGGCGGATTAATAATTCACCCCTCCACTTT CASSQGRINNSPLHF